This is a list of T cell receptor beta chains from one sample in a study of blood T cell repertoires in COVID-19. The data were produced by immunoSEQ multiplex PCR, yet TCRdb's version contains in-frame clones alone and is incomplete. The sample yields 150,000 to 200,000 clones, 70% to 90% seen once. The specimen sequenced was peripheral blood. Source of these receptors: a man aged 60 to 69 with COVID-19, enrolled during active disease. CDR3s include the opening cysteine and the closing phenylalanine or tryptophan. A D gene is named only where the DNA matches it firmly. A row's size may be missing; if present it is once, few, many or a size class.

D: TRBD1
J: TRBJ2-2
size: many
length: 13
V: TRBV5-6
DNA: TGTGCCAGCAGCGCACAGGGGGCCGGGGAGCTGTTTTTT
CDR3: CASSAQGAGELFF

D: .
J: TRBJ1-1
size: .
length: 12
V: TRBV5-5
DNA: TGTGCCAGCAGCCGACAGAACACTGAAGCTTTCTTT
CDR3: CASSRQNTEAFF

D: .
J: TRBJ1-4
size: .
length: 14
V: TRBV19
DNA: TGTGCCAGTAGTAGAACCAGGGTAGAGGAAAAACTGTTTTTT
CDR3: CASSRTRVEEKLFF

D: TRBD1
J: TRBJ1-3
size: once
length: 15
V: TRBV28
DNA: TGTGCCAGCAGAGGAGGGGACAGGGCTGGAAACACCATATATTTT
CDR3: CASRGGDRAGNTIYF

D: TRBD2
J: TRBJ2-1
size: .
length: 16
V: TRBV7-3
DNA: TGTGCCAGCAGCCCAGGACTAGCGGGTCTTTACAATGAGCAGTTCTTC
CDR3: CASSPGLAGLYNEQFF

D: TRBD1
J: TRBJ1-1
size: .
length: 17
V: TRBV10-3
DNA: TGTGCCATCAGTGAATTAGCAAGCCAGACAGGGGGCACTGAAGCTTTCTTT
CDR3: CAISELASQTGGTEAFF

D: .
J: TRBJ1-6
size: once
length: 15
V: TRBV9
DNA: TGTGCCAGCAGCGTTTACAGGGAGCCTAATTCACCCCTCCACTTT
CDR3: CASSVYREPNSPLHF

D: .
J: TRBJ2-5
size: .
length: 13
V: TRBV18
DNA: TGTGCCAGCTCACCGGGACTCCAAGAGACCCAGTACTTC
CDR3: CASSPGLQETQYF

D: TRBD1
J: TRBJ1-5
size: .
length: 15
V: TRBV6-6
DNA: TGTGCCAGCATAGAACTGGGGACAGGGAGTCAGCCCCAGCATTTT
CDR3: CASIELGTGSQPQHF

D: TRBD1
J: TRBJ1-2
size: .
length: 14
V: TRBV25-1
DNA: TGTGCCAGCAGTGAGGGACAGAAGGTCTATGGCTACACCTTC
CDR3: CASSEGQKVYGYTF

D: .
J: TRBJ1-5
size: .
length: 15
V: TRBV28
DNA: TGTGCCAGCACCATCCCGGGGGGGGGCGTGAGACCCCAGCATTTT
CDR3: CASTIPGGGVRPQHF

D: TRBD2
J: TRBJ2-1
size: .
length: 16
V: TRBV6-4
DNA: TGTGCCAGCAGTGCGTTAGCGGGAGGTTCCTACAATGAGCAGTTCTTC
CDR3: CASSALAGGSYNEQFF

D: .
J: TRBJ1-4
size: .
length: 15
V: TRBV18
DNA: TGTGCCAGCTCACCACAGACAGGAATAAATGAAAAACTGTTTTTT
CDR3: CASSPQTGINEKLFF

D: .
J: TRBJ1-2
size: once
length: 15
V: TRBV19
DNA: TGTGCCAGTAGTATCCGCGGGGGATATAACTATGGCTACACCTTC
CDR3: CASSIRGGYNYGYTF

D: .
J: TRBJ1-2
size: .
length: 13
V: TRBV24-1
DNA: TGTGCCACCAGTGGGGACACAGCGTATGGCTACACCTTC
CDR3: CATSGDTAYGYTF

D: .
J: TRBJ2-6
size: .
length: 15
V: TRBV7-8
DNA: TGTGCCAGCAGTCGTAGCGGCTCTGGGGCCAACGTCCTGACTTTC
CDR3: CASSRSGSGANVLTF

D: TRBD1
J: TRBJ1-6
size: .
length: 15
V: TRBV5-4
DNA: TGTGCCAGCAGCCTCAGTCAGGGGGACAATTCACCCCTCCACTTT
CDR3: CASSLSQGDNSPLHF

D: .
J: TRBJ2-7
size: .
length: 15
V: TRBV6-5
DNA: TGTGCCAGCAGTTACGAGGTGAGAGAGTCCTACGAGCAGTACTTC
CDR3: CASSYEVRESYEQYF

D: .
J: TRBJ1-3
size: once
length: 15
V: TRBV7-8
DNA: TGTGCCAGCAGCTTAGCCACAGGCTCTGGAAACACCATATATTTT
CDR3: CASSLATGSGNTIYF

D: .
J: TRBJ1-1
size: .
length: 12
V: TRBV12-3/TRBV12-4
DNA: TGTGCCAGCAGTCTCCTGAACACTGAAGCTTTCTTT
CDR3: CASSLLNTEAFF

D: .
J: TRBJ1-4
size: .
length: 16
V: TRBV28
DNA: TGTGCCAGCAGTTCCCCGACGGGGGGGCAGGCTGAAAAACTGTTTTTT
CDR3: CASSSPTGGQAEKLFF

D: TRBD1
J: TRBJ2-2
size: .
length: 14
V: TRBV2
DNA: TGTGCCAGCAGGAGTTCACAGGGGGCCGGGGAGCTGTTTTTT
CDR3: CASRSSQGAGELFF

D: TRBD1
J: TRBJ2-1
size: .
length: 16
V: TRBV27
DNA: TGTGCCAGCAGTCGCTCCGACAGGGGTACCTACAATGAGCAGTTCTTC
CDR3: CASSRSDRGTYNEQFF

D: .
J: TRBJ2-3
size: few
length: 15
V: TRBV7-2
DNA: TGTGCCAGCAGCTTATCACTCGTACAGGAAGATACGCAGTATTTT
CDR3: CASSLSLVQEDTQYF

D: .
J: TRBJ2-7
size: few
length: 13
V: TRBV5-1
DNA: TGCGCCAGCAGCCTGAGGGCAGGCTACGAGCAGTACTTC
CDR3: CASSLRAGYEQYF

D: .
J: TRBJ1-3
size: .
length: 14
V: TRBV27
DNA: TGTGCCAGCAGCCGACTGAGCTCTGGAAACACCATATATTTT
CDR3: CASSRLSSGNTIYF

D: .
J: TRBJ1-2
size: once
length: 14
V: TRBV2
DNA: TGTGCCAGCAGTGAAGACAGGGCACTCTATGGCTACACCTTC
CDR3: CASSEDRALYGYTF

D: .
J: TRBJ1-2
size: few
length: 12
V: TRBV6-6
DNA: TGTGCCAGCACGGAGGTAGACTATGGCTACACCTTC
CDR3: CASTEVDYGYTF